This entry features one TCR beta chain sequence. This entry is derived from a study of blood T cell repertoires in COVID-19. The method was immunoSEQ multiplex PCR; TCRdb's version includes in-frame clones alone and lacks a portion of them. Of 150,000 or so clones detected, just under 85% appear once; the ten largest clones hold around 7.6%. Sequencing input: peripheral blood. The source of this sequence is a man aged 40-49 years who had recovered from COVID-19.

CDR3 sequence: CASQKGGEKYGYTF. The CDR3 DNA reads as TGTGCCAGCCAAAAGGGGGGGGAGAAGTATGGCTACACCTTC. This chain joins TRBV19 and TRBJ1-2; D might be TRBD1 (6 bases). The CDR3 sequence is 14 residues long. With 9 bases removed from V and 5 bases from J, the gap between germline ends came to 19 bases. In germline, CDR1 is LNHDA, CDR2 SQIVND (reference sequence).